Following are 2 T cell receptor beta chains from one sample sequenced in a study of blood T cells in healthy people across ages. The second PCR ran about 6 to 12 cycles with a sample-barcoded 5' primer and J-beta primers. One entry per CDR3 protein results from TCRdb running MiXCR on the 5' RACE reads. The sample has over a million distinct CDR3 sequences, 40% to 50% seen once. Sequences were obtained from blood. The receptors here all came from an older woman in good health.

The chain has TRBV7-3 and TRBJ2-3, with D perhaps matching TRBD1 (5 bases). Between the trimmed V and J ends, which lost 5 bases and 8 bases, there was a span of 8 bases. The CDR3 spans 11 residues. The germline V gene encodes CDR1 SGHTA and CDR2 FQGTGA. The CDR3 loop is CASSDGATQYF. The CDR3 DNA reads TGTGCCAGCAGCGATGGGGCTACGCAGTATTTT.

The chain joins TRBV28 to TRBJ1-1, with D unclear. V lost 7 bases, J lost 7 bases, and 19 bases lay in between. Per the germline V gene, CDR1 is MDHEN and CDR2 is SYDVKM. The CDR3 is 14 residues long. The CDR3 sequence is CASNAERARDEAFF. CDR3 nucleotide sequence: TGTGCCAGCAACGCCGAGCGTGCTCGGGATGAAGCTTTCTTT. The whole variable domain, filled in from reference TRBV28 and TRBJ1-1, reads DVKVTQSSRYLVKRTGEKVFLECVQDMDHENMFWYRQDPGLGLRLIYFSYDVKMKEKGDIPEGYSVSREKKERFSLILESASTNQTSMYLCASNAERARDEAFFGQGTRLTVV.